Each of the 9 T cell receptor beta chains below was sequenced from the same sample in a study of cytomegalovirus exposure and HLA in healthy donors. The assay was immunoSEQ multiplex PCR, and TCRdb's table has in-frame clones only and misses some. This table has roughly 59,000 clones, roughly 94% appearing once. Sequencing was done on a sample of PBMCs. The receptors stem from a young woman in good health and CMV-seropositive.

The rearrangement uses TRBV18 and TRBJ1-1, with D uncertain. V was clipped by 8 bases and J by 0 bases, with 16 bases between them. CDR3 length: 15 amino acids. Per germline, CDR1 KGHSH and CDR2 LQKENI. CDR3 in amino acids: CASLKAAVLNTEAFF. CDR3 nucleotide sequence: TGTGCCAGCCTCAAAGCCGCCGTATTGAACACTGAAGCTTTCTTT.

V usage is TRBV9 and J usage is TRBJ2-5, with 15 positions matching TRBD2. Germline assignment: CDR1 SGDLS and CDR2 YYNGEE. The ends lost 4 bases at V and 4 bases at J; junction bases unmatched: 5. The CDR3 is made up of 16 amino acids. The CDR3 DNA reads TGTGCCAGCAGCCCATCGGGACTAGCGGGGGGAGAGACCCAGTACTTC. Translated: CASSPSGLAGGETQYF.

The CDR3 DNA sequence: TGCGCCAGCAGTTATCCAACGAAATTTCCTTCAGAGCGGTACTCCTACGAGCAGTACTTC. Translating it yields CASSYPTKFPSERYSYEQYF. This chain uses TRBV23-1 with TRBJ2-7, with D maybe TRBD2 (5 bases). TRBV23-1 is an ORF for which the function is uncertain. V lost 5 bases and J lost 0, with 29 bases in between. CDR3 length: 20 residues.

This clone was observed a single time. As DNA, the CDR3 is TGCGCCAGCAGCCAAGGTCGACAGGGCTCAGATACGCAGTATTTT. It codes for CASSQGRQGSDTQYF. The V and J genes are TRBV4-1 and TRBJ2-3; TRBD1 agrees at 7 bases. There are 15 residues in the CDR3. V shed 1 base and J 4 bases; nucleotides not matched to a gene: 5. Germline-derived CDR1 and CDR2 are MGHRA and YSYEKL.

The chain is built from TRBV28 and TRBJ1-2; no definite D call. Looked up from germline, CDR1 is MDHEN and CDR2 is SYDVKM. The CDR3 consists of 11 residues. Between the trimmed V and J ends, which lost 6 bases and 5 bases, there was a span of 7 bases. The CDR3 coding sequence is TGTGCCAGCAGCCCCGGGTATGGCTACACCTTC. Translation gives CASSPGYGYTF.

On this clone: This is likely a read error, given that the CDR3 carries no conserved phenylalanine or tryptophan at its end. No DNA is shown, since the ends of the CDR3 on it are uncertain; the CDR3 is the one TCRdb lists. J is TRBJ2-7 and V is TRBV10-1; the table's D gene call, TRBD1, was not cross checked with the DNA. Germline CDR1 is WNHNN and CDR2 is SYGVQD (reference sequence). The CDR3 is 9 amino acids long, termini counted. Here the CDR3 reads CASSEHLSL.

The rearrangement links TRBV6-1 to TRBJ2-5, with 10 positions matching TRBD2. The J call is uncertain, as TRBJ2-7 better fits the DNA end. CDR1 and CDR2 from the germline V gene are MNHNS and SASEGT. The CDR3 contains 15 residues. The CDR3 is CASSDLAGESYEQYF. In nucleotides, the CDR3 is TGTGCCAGCAGTGACCTAGCGGGAGAGAGTTACGAGCAGTACTTC.

J is TRBJ2-5 and V is TRBV2, with 8 nucleotides matching TRBD2. Germline V gene lookup returns CDR1 SNHLY and CDR2 FYNNEI. This CDR3 region has 15 residues. V gave up 6 bases and J gave up 2 bases; unmatched junction bases: 8. The DNA for the CDR3 is TGTGCCAGCAGCGAACTAACTAGCGGACAAGAGACCCAGTACTTC. This codes for CASSELTSGQETQYF.

The J gene is TRBJ1-4, the V gene TRBV2; D perhaps matches TRBD1 (6 bases). Germline V gene sequence: CDR1 SNHLY, CDR2 FYNNEI. This CDR3 contains 14 residues. V lost 3 bases and J 8 bases, leaving 13 bases between the germline ends. CDR3 in amino acids: CASSDRGGNEKLFF. CDR3 in DNA: TGTGCCAGCAGTGACAGGGGTGGTAACGAAAAACTGTTTTTT.